The 12 T cell receptor beta chains listed next were all sequenced from one sample in a study of cytomegalovirus exposure and HLA in healthy donors. The primer mix had 60 Vbeta and 13 Jbeta primers. Profiling relied on immunoSEQ multiplex PCR, and the TCRdb table lists in-frame clones only, not all of them. The top ten hold less than 1.1% of the sample, which has 150,000 to 200,000 clones, about three quarters seen once. The sample was PBMCs. These TCRs come from a woman aged 40 to 50 in good health and CMV-seronegative.

V is TRBV19 and J is TRBJ1-2; no clear D. Germline-derived CDR1 and CDR2 are LNHDA and SQIVND (reference sequence). There are 16 residues in the CDR3. Trimming removed 5 bases at V and 0 bases at J, with 16 bases between. Here the CDR3 DNA reads TGTGCCAGTAGTTTAGGTTGGCAGGCTTCTAACTATGGCTACACCTTC. Encoded protein: CASSLGWQASNYGYTF.

The V gene is TRBV30, the J gene TRBJ2-3; D is possibly TRBD2 (5 bases). CDR3 length: 15 amino acids. Looked up from germline, CDR1 is GTSNPN and CDR2 is SVGIG (reference sequence). Deletions cut 0 bases from V and 0 bases from J, with 10 bases between. CDR3 coding DNA: TGTGCCTGGAGTGTGGACTGGGGTAGCACAGATACGCAGTATTTT. Residues: CAWSVDWGSTDTQYF. Full variable domain (outside the CDR3, taken from reference TRBV30 and TRBJ2-3): SQTIHQWPATLVQPVGSPLSLECTVEGTSNPNLYWYRQAAGRGLQLLFYSVGIGQISSEVPQNLSASRPQDRQFILSSKKLLLSDSGFYLCAWSVDWGSTDTQYFGPGTRLTVL.

The chain is built from TRBV28 and TRBJ2-3; tentative D call: TRBD2 (6 bases). V dropped 6 bases and J dropped 6 bases, with 22 bases sitting between them. The CDR3 covers 16 residues. The germline gives CDR1 MDHEN, CDR2 SYDVKM. CDR3 bases: TGTGCCAGCAGGCGAAAAGGGACTTCTAGGTGGGATACGCAGTATTTT. Its translation is CASRRKGTSRWDTQYF.

This chain connects TRBV29-1 to TRBJ1-2, with a possible D match to TRBD1 (6 bases). Germline-derived CDR1 and CDR2 are SQVTM and ANQGSEA. There are 12 residues in the CDR3. CDR3: CGTGPTNYGYTF. Here the CDR3 DNA reads TGCGGAACAGGGCCGACCAACTATGGCTACACCTTC.

The chain carries TRBV21-1 and TRBJ1-1. TRBV21-1 is a known pseudogene. The CDR3 is 16 residues long. CDR3 protein: CASRGGRSVEIAEAFF. For the CDR3, the DNA is TGTGCCTCTCGGGGGGGCAGGAGTGTTGAGATCGCTGAAGCTTTCTTT.

The V and J genes are TRBV7-9 and TRBJ2-7; tentatively, D is TRBD2 (5 bases). The CDR3 sequence is 13 residues long. V was clipped by 7 bases and J by 1 base, with 11 bases between them. Germline values: CDR1 SEHNR, CDR2 FQNEAQ (reference sequence). CDR3 nucleotide sequence: TGTGCCAGCACCCGTACGGGGTCCTACGAGCAGTACTTC. Amino acid sequence: CASTRTGSYEQYF.

The gene calls are TRBV7-2 and TRBJ2-1, with D tentatively TRBD2 (6 bases). V lost 5 bases and J lost 8, with 22 bases in between. CDR3 size: 16 residues. Per germline, CDR1 SGHTA and CDR2 FQGNSA. The CDR3: CASSATLAPPRDEQFF. CDR3 bases: TGTGCCAGCAGCGCCACTCTAGCGCCACCACGGGATGAGCAGTTCTTC.

This chain connects TRBV19 to TRBJ2-1; 11 bases match TRBD2. The V and J ends lost 6 bases and 3 bases, in that order; junction bases with no gene match: 4. Germline V gene sequence: CDR1 LNHDA, CDR2 SQIVND (reference sequence). The CDR3 contains 15 residues. The DNA of the CDR3 is TGTGCCAGTAGAGCACTAGCGGGAGTCTACAATGAGCAGTTCTTC. Protein product: CASRALAGVYNEQFF.

The chain uses TRBV9 and TRBJ1-4; TRBD1 might be the D (6 bases). The CDR3 has 14 amino acids. Germline V gene sequence: CDR1 SGDLS, CDR2 YYNGEE. With 4 bases removed from V and 5 bases from J, the gap between germline ends came to 12 bases. CDR3 protein: CASSLQGTNEKLFF. Here the CDR3 DNA reads TGTGCCAGCAGCTTACAGGGTACCAATGAAAAACTGTTTTTT.

The rearrangement uses TRBV7-3 and TRBJ2-1; 9 bases match TRBD2. V lost 2 bases and J lost 6; bases outside the gene matches: 5. This CDR3 has 15 amino acids. CDR1 and CDR2 (germline): SGHTA, FQGTGA. The CDR3 region is CASSLLSGRPNEQFF. CDR3 nucleotides: TGTGCCAGCAGCTTACTGAGCGGGAGGCCCAATGAGCAGTTCTTC. Looking up the rest from reference TRBV7-3 and TRBJ2-1 gives the full variable domain: GAGVSQTPSNKVTEKGKYVELRCDPISGHTALYWYRQSLGQGPEFLIYFQGTGAADDSGLPNDRFFAVRPEGSVSTLKIQRTERGDSAVYLCASSLLSGRPNEQFFGPGTRLTVL.

This rearrangement joins TRBV9 to TRBJ1-4; D is perhaps TRBD1 (5 bases). V lost 4 bases and J 8 bases, leaving 15 bases between the germline ends. CDR1 and CDR2 from the germline V gene are SGDLS and YYNGEE. The CDR3 is made up of 14 amino acids. CDR3 DNA sequence: TGTGCCAGCAGCCCTCGGGGGGGTCGAGAAAAACTGTTTTTT. Its translation: CASSPRGGREKLFF. The whole variable domain, remainder taken from reference TRBV9 and TRBJ1-4, is DSGVTQTPKHLITATGQRVTLRCSPRSGDLSVYWYQQSLDQGLQFLIQYYNGEERAKGNILERFSAQQFPDLHSELNLSSLELGDSALYFCASSPRGGREKLFFGSGTQLSVL.

The V gene is TRBV5-1, the J gene TRBJ1-3; 7 nucleotides align to TRBD1. There are 15 residues in the CDR3. V was pared by 3 bases and J by 2 bases, with 5 bases of the junction left unmatched. Germline values: CDR1 SGHRS, CDR2 YFSETQ. This CDR3 reads CASSSSGTAGNTIYF. As DNA, the CDR3 is TGCGCCAGCAGCTCTTCCGGGACAGCTGGAAACACCATATATTTT.